This T cell receptor beta chain was recovered during a study of T cell repertoires in cytomegalovirus infection. For the study at large: Public TCR beta signatures indicated both CMV infection and matching HLA type. General study points: The cumulative frequency of public TCR beta families distinguished individuals who carried CMV together with the relevant HLA.

A few counts support this clonotype. Its antigen is undetermined. V lost 0 bases, J lost 3 bases, and 12 bases lay in between. This CDR3 has 15 amino acids. Germline lookup yields CDR1 DFQATT and CDR2 SNEGSKA (reference sequence). Via MiXCR, TCRdb re-called the reads, giving one row per CDR3 protein. The table lists some 700,000 distinct CDR3 sequences, about a third of them singletons. This clonotype was obtained from a human donor in good health (CMV status not recorded). Some clones in this sample may be carry-over from other donors' samples. The V call is TRBV20-1, the J call TRBJ2-1; tentatively, D is TRBD2 (5 bases). Sequenced material: PBMCs. The CDR3: CSARDRGSRYNEQFF. The CDR3 region has the DNA TGCAGTGCTAGAGATCGGGGATCCCGCTACAATGAGCAGTTCTTC.